This T cell receptor (beta chain) comes out of a study of beta chain features in type 1 diabetes (dated by TCRdb to the late 2010s). In terms of the full investigation: No differences in mean age, gender distribution, total cell number or subset yield were found between patients and healthy donors. Regulatory and stem cell-like memory subsets were isolated from only 8 patients and about eight healthy donors, whereas naive and central memory subsets came from all 30 or so donors. The study compared TCRB repertoires of sorted circulating CD4+ T cell subsets between recently diagnosed type 1 diabetes patients and matched healthy donors. A total of 85 million to 110 million sorted cells were examined across all samples, and RNA yield correlated strongly with the number of cells per subset. Findings and caveats that apply to the study as a whole: Type 1 diabetes patients showed a moderate but significant shortening of TCRB CDR3 length in all four CD4+ subsets. Because cDNA was sequenced instead of genomic DNA, activated cells with high expression could be over-represented, although the groups did not differ in activation or CD3 levels. Shorter templates might be favored by PCR, yet because patient and control samples were amplified and corrected together, any such skew would affect both groups equally. At VDJ recombination sites, type 1 diabetes patients had fewer insertions and more deleted nucleotides, which implies abnormalities in thymic rearrangement. Naive, central memory and regulatory TCRB repertoires appeared to be more similar among patients than among healthy donors. Because the HLA sub-analyses included only small numbers of individuals, any influence of HLA type on TCRB rearrangement was left unresolved.

The entire amount of isolated RNA was reverse transcribed using the High Capacity cDNA Reverse Transcription Kit, so the sequenced TCRB transcripts were expressed ones. Deep immunoSEQ sequencing was applied to naive, central memory and regulatory T cell samples, giving an average of approximately 3.8 million total reads per sample. After sorted cells were lysed in RLT buffer, RNA was extracted with DNase-treated RNeasy Micro or Mini kits, with the choice depending on cell number. To prevent cross-contamination, every cell subset was processed on its own, while patient and healthy donor samples were processed together. The immunoSEQ multiplex PCR was used to amplify TCRB sequences from cDNA, yielding 87-bp fragments that span the CDR3 region. Amplicons were sequenced on the Illumina HiSeq platform. The authors' pipeline ran thus. PCR bias was corrected computationally using synthetic template baselines, and reads within Hamming distance 2 were collapsed, with unmergeable singletons discarded. Reads were aligned against IMGT so that V, D and J genes, CDR3 length and insertions or deletions at six rearrangement sites could be assigned. Clonotype counts were normalized to sorted cell number within each subset before computing true diversity and Gini coefficients with the tcR R package. The overlap coefficient, calculated on TCRB nucleotide sequences, was used to quantify repertoire sharing. What TCRdb holds here is the immuneACCESS table cut down to in-frame rearrangements. Part of the clones is not present; checked against another copy, under half of the missing clones reflect an unresolved V gene, and the others are unexplained. The D gene and trimming were derived from the DNA, and the V and J assignments and clone size from that table. The sample yields around 140,000 clones; roughly 10% were counted once. Roughly 0.75% of the sample is held by the ten biggest clonotypes.

Comments on this clone: Its antigen specificity is not known. Base qualities are not provided; no much larger clone lies one nucleotide away.

Each donor gave one peripheral blood draw, approximately 110 mL on average, collected into heparinised tubes. Naive, central memory, regulatory and stem cell-like memory CD4+ T cells were sorted on a BD FACSAria II using a panel including CD45RO, CCR7, CD25, CD127, CD95 and CD27. A purity above 98% was achieved for all sorted populations. PBMCs were separated immediately by Lymphoprep density gradient centrifugation and were stained directly, without being cultured. So that batch effects would be minimized, each experiment stained and sorted samples in pairs, pairing one healthy donor with one patient. The V end gives up 5 bases and the J end 14 bases, leaving 10 bases in the junction not matched to a gene. The CDR3 starts with the cysteine, ends with the phenylalanine, and has 14 residues. Only the CDR3 DNA is retained, 42 bases long and in frame from the first base. CDR1 and CDR2, per the germline V gene, are SGHVS and FQNEAQ.

The clonotype was recovered from a man aged 30 to 39 with type 1 diabetes. The sequenced sample was central memory CD4+ T cells from blood. This sequence uses TRBV7-8 and TRBJ2-1, with 12 junctional bases fitting TRBD1. For the CDR3, the sequence is CASSQGQGAGFEFF. The nucleotide sequence reads TGTGCCAGCAGCCAGGGACAGGGGGCCGGGTTCGAGTTCTTC.